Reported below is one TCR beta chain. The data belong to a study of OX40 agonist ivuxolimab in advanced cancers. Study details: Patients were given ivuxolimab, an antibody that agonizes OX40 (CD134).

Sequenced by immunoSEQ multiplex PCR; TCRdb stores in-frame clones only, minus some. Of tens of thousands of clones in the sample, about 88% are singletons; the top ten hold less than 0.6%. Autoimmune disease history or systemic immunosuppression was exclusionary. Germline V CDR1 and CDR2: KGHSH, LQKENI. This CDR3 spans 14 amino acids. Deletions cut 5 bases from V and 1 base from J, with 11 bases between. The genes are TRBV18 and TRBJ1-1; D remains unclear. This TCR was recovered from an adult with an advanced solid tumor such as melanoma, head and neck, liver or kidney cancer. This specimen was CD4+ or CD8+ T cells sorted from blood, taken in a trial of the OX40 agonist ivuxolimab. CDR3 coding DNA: TGTGCCAGCTCATACCAGACCAAGAACACTGAAGCTTTCTTT. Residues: CASSYQTKNTEAFF.